One T cell receptor (beta chain) is described in this entry. This sample stems from a study of blood T cell repertoires in COVID-19. For the study at large: Either two negative PCRs, clearance, or symptom resolution qualified Cohort 3 donors as recovered. Samples came from the United States, Italy and Spain, spanning acute and convalescent COVID-19.

In the original workflow: Reference gene primer amplification in the assay estimated nucleated cell counts. Data came from immunoSEQ multiplex PCR; TCRdb stores just in-frame clones and leaves some out. V, J and clone size reflect that table, while D and trimming were determined from the DNA. The top ten hold approximately 2% of the sample, which has some 300,000 clones, 88% seen once. Trimming pared 6 bases from V and 4 bases from J, leaving 13 bases between. Germline V gene data show CDR1 as MNHEY and CDR2 as SVGEGT. The CDR3 contains 13 residues. Cohorts were determined from participant-reported clinical history.

Sequenced: PBMCs or T cells enriched from blood (not recorded which). This receptor was obtained from a woman in her fifties or sixties in a cohort exposed to, infected with or recovered from COVID-19 (not recorded which). This sequence joins TRBV6-2 or TRBV6-3 and TRBJ2-7; D is possibly TRBD2 (5 bases). CDR3 in DNA: TGTGCCAGCAGCTTTGGGGAGAGGTACGAGCAGTACTTC. This encodes CASSFGERYEQYF.